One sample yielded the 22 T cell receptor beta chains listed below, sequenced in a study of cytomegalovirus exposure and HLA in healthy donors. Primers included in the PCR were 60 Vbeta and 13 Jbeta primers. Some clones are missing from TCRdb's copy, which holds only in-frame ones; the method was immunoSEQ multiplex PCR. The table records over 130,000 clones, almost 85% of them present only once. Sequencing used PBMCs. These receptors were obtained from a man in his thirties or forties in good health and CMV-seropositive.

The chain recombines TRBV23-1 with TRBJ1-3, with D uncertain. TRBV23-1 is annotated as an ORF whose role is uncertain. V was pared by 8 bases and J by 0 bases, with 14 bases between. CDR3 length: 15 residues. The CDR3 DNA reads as TGCGCCAGCTTGTGGAGACGAACCTCTGGAAACACCATATATTTT. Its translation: CASLWRRTSGNTIYF.

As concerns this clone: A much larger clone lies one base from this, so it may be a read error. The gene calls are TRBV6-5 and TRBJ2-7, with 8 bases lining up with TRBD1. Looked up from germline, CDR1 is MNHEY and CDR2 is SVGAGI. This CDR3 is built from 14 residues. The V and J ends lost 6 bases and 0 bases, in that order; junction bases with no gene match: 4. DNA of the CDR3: TGTGCCAGCAGCTCAGACAGGGGCTCCTACGAGCAGTACTTC. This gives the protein CASSSDRGSYEQYF.

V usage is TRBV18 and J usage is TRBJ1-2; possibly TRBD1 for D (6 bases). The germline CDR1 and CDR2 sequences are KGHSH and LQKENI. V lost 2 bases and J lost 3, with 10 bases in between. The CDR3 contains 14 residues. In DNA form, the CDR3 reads TGTGCCAGCTCACCATCAGGGGCGGACTATGGCTACACCTTC. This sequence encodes CASSPSGADYGYTF. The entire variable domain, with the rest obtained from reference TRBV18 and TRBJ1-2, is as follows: NAGVMQNPRHLVRRRGQEARLRCSPMKGHSHVYWYRQLPEEGLKFMVYLQKENIIDESGMPKERFSAEFPKEGPSILRIQQVVRGDSAAYFCASSPSGADYGYTFGSGTRLTVV.

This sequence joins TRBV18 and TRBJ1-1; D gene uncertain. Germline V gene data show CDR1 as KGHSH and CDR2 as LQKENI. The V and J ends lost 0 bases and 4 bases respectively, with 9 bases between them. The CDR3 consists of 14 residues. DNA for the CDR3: TGTGCCAGCTCACCACCACCCGGGTTCACTGAAGCTTTCTTT. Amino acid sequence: CASSPPPGFTEAFF.

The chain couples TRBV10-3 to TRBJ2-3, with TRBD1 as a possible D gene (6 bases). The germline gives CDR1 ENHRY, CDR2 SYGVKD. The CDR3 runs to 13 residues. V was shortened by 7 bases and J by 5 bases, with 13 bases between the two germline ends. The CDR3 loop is CAITHRVGDTQYF. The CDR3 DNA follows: TGTGCCATCACACACAGGGTTGGAGATACGCAGTATTTT.

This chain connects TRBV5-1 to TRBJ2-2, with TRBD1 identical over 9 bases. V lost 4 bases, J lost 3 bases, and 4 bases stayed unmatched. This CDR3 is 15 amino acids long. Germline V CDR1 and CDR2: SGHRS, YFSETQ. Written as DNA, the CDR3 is TGCGCCAGCAGCAGCGACAGGGGGGACACCGGGGAGCTGTTTTTT. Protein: CASSSDRGDTGELFF.

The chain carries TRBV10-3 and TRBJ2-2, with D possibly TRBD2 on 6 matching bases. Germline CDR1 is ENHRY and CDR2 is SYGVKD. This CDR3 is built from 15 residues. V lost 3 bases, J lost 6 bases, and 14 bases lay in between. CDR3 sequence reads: CAISDSGLRAGELFF. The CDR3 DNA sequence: TGTGCCATCAGTGACTCGGGACTGCGAGCCGGGGAGCTGTTTTTT.

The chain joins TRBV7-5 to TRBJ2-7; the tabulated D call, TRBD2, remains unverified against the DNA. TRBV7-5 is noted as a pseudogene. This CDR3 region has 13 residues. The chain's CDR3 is CVRSWERNYEQYF. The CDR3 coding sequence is TGTGTCAGAAGCTGGGAGAGGAACTACGAGCAGTACTTC.

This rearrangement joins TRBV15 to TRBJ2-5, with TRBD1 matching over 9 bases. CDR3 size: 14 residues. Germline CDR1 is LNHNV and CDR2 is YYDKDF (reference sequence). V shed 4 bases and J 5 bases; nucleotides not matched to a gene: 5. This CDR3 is CATSIQQGAETQYF. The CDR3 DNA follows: TGTGCCACCAGCATCCAACAGGGGGCTGAGACCCAGTACTTC. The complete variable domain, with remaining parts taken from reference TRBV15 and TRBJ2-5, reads DAMVIQNPRYQVTQFGKPVTLSCSQTLNHNVMYWYQQKSSQAPKLLFHYYDKDFNNEADTPDNFQSRRPNTSFCFLDIRSPGLGDTAMYLCATSIQQGAETQYFGPGTRLLVL.

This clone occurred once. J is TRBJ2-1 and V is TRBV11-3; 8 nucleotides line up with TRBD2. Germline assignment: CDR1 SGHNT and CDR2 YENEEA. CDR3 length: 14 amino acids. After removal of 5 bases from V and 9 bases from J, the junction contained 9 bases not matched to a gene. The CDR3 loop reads CASSPGLEYGEQFF. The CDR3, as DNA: TGTGCCAGCAGCCCGGGACTAGAATATGGTGAGCAGTTCTTC.

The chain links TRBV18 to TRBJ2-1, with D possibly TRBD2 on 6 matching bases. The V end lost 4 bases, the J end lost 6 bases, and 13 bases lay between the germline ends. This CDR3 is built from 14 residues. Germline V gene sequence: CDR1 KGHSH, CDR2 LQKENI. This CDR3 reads CASSQRLESNEQFF. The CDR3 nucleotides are TGTGCCAGCTCACAACGACTAGAGAGCAATGAGCAGTTCTTC.

The chain's CDR3 is CSTLLQGGGTDTQYF. CDR3 bases: TGCAGCACCCTCCTTCAGGGTGGAGGCACAGATACGCAGTATTTT. The V call is TRBV29-1, the J call TRBJ2-3; the D gene is possibly TRBD1 (5 bases). This CDR3 has 15 amino acids. The V end lost 8 bases, the J end lost 1 base, and 19 bases lay between the germline ends. The germline gives CDR1 SQVTM, CDR2 ANQGSEA.

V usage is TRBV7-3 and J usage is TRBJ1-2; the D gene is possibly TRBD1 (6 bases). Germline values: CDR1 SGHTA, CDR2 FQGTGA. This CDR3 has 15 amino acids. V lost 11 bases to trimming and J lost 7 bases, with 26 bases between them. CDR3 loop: CAPCHTPDRESGYTF. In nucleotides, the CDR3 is TGTGCCCCCTGCCACACCCCGGACAGAGAGTCTGGCTACACCTTC.

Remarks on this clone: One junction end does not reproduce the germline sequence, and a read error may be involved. The chain's CDR3 is CSSSLGQVGSGNTIYF. Written as DNA, the CDR3 is TGTTCCAGCAGCCTTGGACAGGTCGGATCTGGAAACACCATATATTTT. The V gene is TRBV7-9, the J gene TRBJ1-3; 7 positions agree with TRBD1. CDR1 SEHNR and CDR2 FQNEAQ come from the germline V gene (reference sequence). The CDR3 totals 16 residues. The variable domain in full, with the rest retrieved from reference TRBV7-9 and TRBJ1-3, is DTGVSQNPRHKITKRGQNVTFRCDPISEHNRLYWYRQTLGQGPEFLTYFQNEAQLEKSRLLSDRFSAERPKGSFSTLEIQRTEQGDSAMYLCSSSLGQVGSGNTIYFGEGSWLTVV.

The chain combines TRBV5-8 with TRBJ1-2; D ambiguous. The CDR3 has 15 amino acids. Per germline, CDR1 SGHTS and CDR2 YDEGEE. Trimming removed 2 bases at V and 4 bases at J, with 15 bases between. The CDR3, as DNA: TGTGCCAGCAGCTTAGCCCCTCTCTCGGGCTATGGCTACACCTTC. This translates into CASSLAPLSGYGYTF.

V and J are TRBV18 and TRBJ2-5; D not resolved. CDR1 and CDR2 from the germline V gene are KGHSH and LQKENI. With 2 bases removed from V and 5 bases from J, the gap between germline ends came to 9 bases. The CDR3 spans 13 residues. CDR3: CASSPGLVETQYF. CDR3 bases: TGTGCCAGCTCACCAGGTTTAGTGGAGACCCAGTACTTC.

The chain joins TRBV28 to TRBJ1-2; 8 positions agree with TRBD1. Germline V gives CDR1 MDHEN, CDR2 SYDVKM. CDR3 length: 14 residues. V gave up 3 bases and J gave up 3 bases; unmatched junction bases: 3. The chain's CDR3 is CASSLDRADYGYTF. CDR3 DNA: TGTGCCAGCAGTTTGGACAGGGCTGACTATGGCTACACCTTC.

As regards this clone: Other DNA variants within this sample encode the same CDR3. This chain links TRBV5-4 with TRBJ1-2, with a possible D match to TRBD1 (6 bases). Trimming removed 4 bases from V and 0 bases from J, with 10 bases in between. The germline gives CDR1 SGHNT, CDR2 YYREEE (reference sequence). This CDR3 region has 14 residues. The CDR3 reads CASSLAGANYGYTF. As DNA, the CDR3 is TGTGCCAGCAGCCTTGCAGGGGCTAACTATGGCTACACCTTC.

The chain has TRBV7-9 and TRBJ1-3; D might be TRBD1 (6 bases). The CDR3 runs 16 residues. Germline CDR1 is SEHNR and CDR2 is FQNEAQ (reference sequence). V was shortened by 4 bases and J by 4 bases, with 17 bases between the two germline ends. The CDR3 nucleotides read TGTGCCAGCAGCTCCCAGTCCTCGACAGGAGGAAACACCATATATTTT. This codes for CASSSQSSTGGNTIYF. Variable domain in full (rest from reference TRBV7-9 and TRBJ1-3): DTGVSQNPRHKITKRGQNVTFRCDPISEHNRLYWYRQTLGQGPEFLTYFQNEAQLEKSRLLSDRFSAERPKGSFSTLEIQRTEQGDSAMYLCASSSQSSTGGNTIYFGEGSWLTVV.

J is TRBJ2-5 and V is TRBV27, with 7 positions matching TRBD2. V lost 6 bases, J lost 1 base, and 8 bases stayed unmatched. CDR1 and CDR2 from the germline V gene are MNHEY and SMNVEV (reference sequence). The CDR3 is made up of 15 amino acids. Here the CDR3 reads CASSAGSGVQETQYF. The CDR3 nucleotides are TGTGCCAGCAGCGCCGGCAGCGGGGTCCAAGAGACCCAGTACTTC.

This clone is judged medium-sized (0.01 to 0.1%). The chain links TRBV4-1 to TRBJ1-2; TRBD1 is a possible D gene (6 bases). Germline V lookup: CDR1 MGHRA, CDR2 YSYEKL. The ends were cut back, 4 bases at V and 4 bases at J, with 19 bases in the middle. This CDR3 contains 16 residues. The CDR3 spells CASSPEGPRGSYGYTF. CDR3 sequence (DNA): TGCGCCAGCAGCCCCGAGGGCCCGAGGGGGTCCTATGGCTACACCTTC.

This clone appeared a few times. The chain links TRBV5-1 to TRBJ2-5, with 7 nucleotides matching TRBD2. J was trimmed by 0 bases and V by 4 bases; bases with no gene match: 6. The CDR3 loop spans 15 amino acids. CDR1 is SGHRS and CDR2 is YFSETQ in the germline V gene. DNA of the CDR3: TGCGCCAGCAGCACGAGCGGGGACGACCAAGAGACCCAGTACTTC. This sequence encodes CASSTSGDDQETQYF.